These 10 T cell receptor beta chains came from one sample sequenced in a study of blood T cell repertoires in COVID-19. Produced via immunoSEQ multiplex PCR; TCRdb's table is partial and in-frame only. The sample lists 240,000 or so clones, around 90% occurring once. The sample consisted of peripheral blood. The source of these receptors is a young woman with acute or convalescent COVID-19.

This chain links TRBV5-1 with TRBJ1-1, with D perhaps TRBD1 (5 bases). V gave up 2 bases and J gave up 2 bases, with 10 bases separating them. The CDR3 has 14 residues. Germline CDR1 is SGHRS and CDR2 is YFSETQ. CDR3: CASSFGTDNTEAFF. The CDR3 DNA follows: TGCGCCAGCAGCTTCGGGACTGATAACACTGAAGCTTTCTTT.

The genes are TRBV7-9 and TRBJ2-3; unclear D gene. Germline V gene lookup returns CDR1 SEHNR and CDR2 FQNEAQ (reference sequence). The ends were cut back, 3 bases at V and 0 bases at J, with 7 bases in the middle. CDR3 length: 14 amino acids. The CDR3 sequence is CASSLGRSTDTQYF. The CDR3 DNA sequence: TGTGCCAGCAGCTTGGGCCGCAGCACAGATACGCAGTATTTT.

This clone turned up a few times. The rearrangement links TRBV30 to TRBJ1-5; D is unresolved. Deletions cut 3 bases from V and 2 bases from J, with 11 bases between. The CDR3 is made up of 14 amino acids. Per germline, CDR1 GTSNPN and CDR2 SVGIG (reference sequence). The CDR3 sequence is CAWSNSVGNQPQHF. The CDR3 DNA reads TGTGCCTGGAGCAACTCCGTGGGCAATCAGCCCCAGCATTTT.

This chain connects TRBV11-2 to TRBJ2-7; the match to TRBD2 covers 10 bases. Trimming removed 3 bases from V and 2 bases from J; junction bases left unmatched: 7. This CDR3 spans 16 amino acids. Germline V CDR1 and CDR2: SGHAT, FQNNGV. The CDR3 sequence is CASSFPGLAWTYEQYF. Here the CDR3 DNA reads TGTGCCAGCAGCTTTCCGGGACTAGCGTGGACCTACGAGCAGTACTTC.

The gene calls are TRBV7-9 and TRBJ2-1; D not resolved. Trimming removed 7 bases from V and 8 bases from J, with 12 bases in between. CDR3 length: 12 residues. Germline loops: CDR1 SEHNR, CDR2 FQNEAQ (reference sequence). The CDR3 loop reads CASTFLFDEQFF. The CDR3 DNA reads as TGTGCCAGCACCTTTTTGTTCGATGAGCAGTTCTTC.

The chain joins TRBV12-3 or TRBV12-4 to TRBJ1-5; TRBD1 matches 7 bases. The CDR3 consists of 13 residues. J was trimmed by 4 bases and V by 5 bases; bases with no gene match: 2. CDR3 sequence: CASSVQGNQPQHF. CDR3 DNA sequence: TGTGCCAGCAGTGTACAGGGGAATCAGCCCCAGCATTTT.

The J gene is TRBJ2-2, the V gene TRBV10-1; 7 bases are shared with TRBD2. The length of the CDR3 is 16 residues. From germline, CDR1 is WNHNN and CDR2 SYGVQD (reference sequence). Unmatched junction bases numbered 8, after V lost 6 bases and J lost 1 base. CDR3 amino acids: CASSESSGGNTGELFF. The CDR3 bases are TGCGCCAGCAGCGAATCTAGCGGAGGGAACACCGGGGAGCTGTTTTTT.

The chain carries TRBV30 and TRBJ2-3; D not resolved. The CDR3 length is 12 residues. Germline V gene lookup returns CDR1 GTSNPN and CDR2 SVGIG (reference sequence). Trimming took 2 bases from V and 4 from J, leaving 7 bases between them. The CDR3 protein is CAWSLSPDTQYF. DNA for the CDR3: TGTGCCTGGAGTCTCTCCCCAGATACGCAGTATTTT.

The V and J genes are TRBV7-9 and TRBJ2-4; D might be TRBD1 (6 bases). CDR1 and CDR2 (germline): SEHNR, FQNEAQ (reference sequence). The CDR3 is made up of 15 amino acids. Between the trimmed V and J ends, which lost 5 bases and 5 bases, there was a span of 16 bases. The CDR3 nucleotides are TGTGCCAGCAGCGACCGAGGGGGTAGCCAAAACATTCAGTACTTC. It encodes CASSDRGGSQNIQYF.

The rearrangement uses TRBV9 and TRBJ2-7; no firm D call. Trimming took off 0 bases at V and 0 bases at J, with 7 bases between the two ends. CDR1 SGDLS and CDR2 YYNGEE come from the germline V gene. This CDR3 has 14 amino acids. The DNA for the CDR3 is TGTGCCAGCAGCGTAGGTCCCAGCTCCTACGAGCAGTACTTC. It is translated as CASSVGPSSYEQYF.